Listed below are T cell receptor beta chains from one sample, sequenced in a study of T-cell memory formation after mild COVID-19. One entry per CDR3 protein, called by TCRdb with MiXCR from the 5' RACE reads. The table lists just over 150,000 distinct CDR3 sequences, 25% to 40% of them singletons. Sequencing was performed on PBMCs or a T cell subset sorted from them (not recorded which). Receptors were obtained from an adult woman who had mild COVID-19 (a few samples of this study predate the infection). Cell type and time point are not known. Each CDR3 is given with its conserved first and last residue. The order of the fields is CDR3 DNA, CDR3 protein, J gene, V gene, D gene, clone size. The D gene is left open where the match is weak. For some rows the clone size is stated as once, few or many, or as a class when expanded; others skip it.

TGTGCCACCAACAACGTTCTTGGGGAGCTGTTTTTT CATNNVLGELFF TRBJ2-2 TRBV7-2 NA few
TGTGCCACCAGTCTATCAGGGGCCAGCACAGATACGCAGTATTTT CATSLSGASTDTQYF TRBJ2-3 TRBV24-1 NA NA
TGCGCCAGCAGCCCAGCCGGGACCCAAGGTGAAGCTTTCTTT CASSPAGTQGEAFF TRBJ1-1 TRBV5-1 NA few
TGCGCCAGCAGCTTGGCCGGCAGGGGAGACACTGAAGCTTTCTTT CASSLAGRGDTEAFF TRBJ1-1 TRBV5-1 NA NA
TGTGCCAGCAGCCAACCAAAGGACAGGGGAGGGTCCTACAATGAGCAGTTCTTC CASSQPKDRGGSYNEQFF TRBJ2-1 TRBV7-9 TRBD1 NA
TGCGCCAGCAGCTTGGAGACAGGCGCTAACTACGAGCAGTACTTC CASSLETGANYEQYF TRBJ2-7 TRBV5-1 NA NA
TGTGCCAGCAGTGCCTATTCCGGGGGTCTCCCCTTTGGCACTGAAGCTTTCTTT CASSAYSGGLPFGTEAFF TRBJ1-1 TRBV27 NA NA
TGTGCCTGGAGAAGACCGGGACAGGGCACCGGGGAGCTGTTTTTT CAWRRPGQGTGELFF TRBJ2-2 TRBV30 TRBD1 NA
TGTGCCAGCAGCCAACAGATCCTTGGGGATGGCTACACCTTC CASSQQILGDGYTF TRBJ1-2 TRBV7-8 NA few
TGTGCCATCAAAACTCCTGCCGGGACCAAAGCTTTCTTT CAIKTPAGTKAFF TRBJ1-1 TRBV10-3 NA few
TGTGCTAGTGGTTTGACCCAAGGACAGGCGGCCACTGAAGCTTTCTTT CASGLTQGQAATEAFF TRBJ1-1 TRBV12-5 TRBD1 NA
TGTGCCAGCAGCCTCAAGTGGACTAGCGGGAGCCCTGGGGCCTACGAGCAGTACTTC CASSLKWTSGSPGAYEQYF TRBJ2-7 TRBV11-3 TRBD2 NA
TGCGCCAGCAGCCAAGATATGACTAGCATATGGCAGTTCTTC CASSQDMTSIWQFF TRBJ2-1 TRBV4-3 TRBD2 NA
TGTGCCAGCAGCAAAAGGACTAGCGGGATAATGTCGGAGCAGTTCTTC CASSKRTSGIMSEQFF TRBJ2-1 TRBV13 TRBD2 NA
TGTGCCAGCACCCATCGCGATGAGCAGTTCTTC CASTHRDEQFF TRBJ2-1 TRBV12-3/TRBV12-4 NA few
TGTGCCAGCAGCTTACGAGGAGGGGCAGATACGCAGTATTTT CASSLRGGADTQYF TRBJ2-3 TRBV7-6 NA few
TGTGCCAGCAGCCGTAGGGACGTAGGAAACACCATATATTTT CASSRRDVGNTIYF TRBJ1-3 TRBV14 NA NA
TGTGCCAGCAGCCAAGATAGGCGGGGGGAGACCCAGTACTTC CASSQDRRGETQYF TRBJ2-5 TRBV3-1 TRBD2 NA
TGCAGCGTTGAGGCGCTATGGGGCTACACCTTC CSVEALWGYTF TRBJ1-2 TRBV29-1 NA NA
TGTGCCAGCAGCTTACAACGGTACAGTGAAGCTTTCTTT CASSLQRYSEAFF TRBJ1-1 TRBV7-2 NA NA
TGTGCCAGCAGTTTAATAGGTAATCAGCCCCAGCATTTT CASSLIGNQPQHF TRBJ1-5 TRBV27 NA NA
TGTGCCAGCAGTTACACGATCTACGAGCAGTACTTC CASSYTIYEQYF TRBJ2-7 TRBV6-6 NA few
TGTGCCAGCAGCCAAGTGTGGATTCCGGGTAACAATGAGCAGTTCTTC CASSQVWIPGNNEQFF TRBJ2-1 TRBV3-1 NA NA
TGTGCCAGCAGTTTGTCGGCAGGGGATAGTGACGAGCAGTACTTC CASSLSAGDSDEQYF TRBJ2-7 TRBV12-3/TRBV12-4 NA NA
TGTGCCAGCAGTTACAGGACAGGACCAGGGGGTGAGCAGTACTTC CASSYRTGPGGEQYF TRBJ2-7 TRBV6-2/TRBV6-3 TRBD1 NA
TGCAGCGTTTCGGATGACTACGAGCAGTACTTC CSVSDDYEQYF TRBJ2-7 TRBV29-1 NA few
TGTGCCGCCCGGGGGCGACCCACTGAAGCTTTCTTT CAARGRPTEAFF TRBJ1-1 TRBV6-6 NA few
TGTGCCAGCAGCTTAGACCACCCACCCAAGGGTTATCAGCCCCAGCATTTT CASSLDHPPKGYQPQHF TRBJ1-5 TRBV7-2 NA many
TGTGCCAGCACCCTGGGACAGGGGATAATTCAAGAGACCCAGTACTTC CASTLGQGIIQETQYF TRBJ2-5 TRBV12-3/TRBV12-4 TRBD1 few
TGTGCCAGCAGCCAAGATCAGGGCGAGCAGTACTTC CASSQDQGEQYF TRBJ2-7 TRBV3-1 NA NA
TGTGCCAGCAGGGGGACAGGGCGGTGGAGGACTGAAGCTTTCTTT CASRGTGRWRTEAFF TRBJ1-1 TRBV6-1 TRBD1 NA
TGTGCCAGCAGCTTACAGACAGGGGGCGCGGGTGAAGCTTTCTTT CASSLQTGGAGEAFF TRBJ1-1 TRBV7-2 TRBD1 NA
TGTGCCAGCAGCTTATCGGAGGGAGAGACCCAGTACTTC CASSLSEGETQYF TRBJ2-5 TRBV7-6 NA NA
TGCAGCGTTGTTTTTGGCTCACAGAGCTCCTACGAGCAGTACTTC CSVVFGSQSSYEQYF TRBJ2-7 TRBV29-1 NA once
TGTGCCAGCAGTTTCGTGTGGGACAGGGCGAACACTGAAGCTTTCTTT CASSFVWDRANTEAFF TRBJ1-1 TRBV12-3/TRBV12-4 TRBD1 NA
TGTGCCACCAGTGACCCCGGGACAGGGGGCGGAGAGACCCAGTACTTC CATSDPGTGGGETQYF TRBJ2-5 TRBV24-1 TRBD1 NA
TGTGCCAGCAGCCCGACGGGACGTAAGAACACTGAAGCTTTCTTT CASSPTGRKNTEAFF TRBJ1-1 TRBV14 NA NA
TGCGCCAGCAGCTTTAATTCTAGAAATGAGCAGTTCTTC CASSFNSRNEQFF TRBJ2-1 TRBV5-1 NA few
TGTGCCAGCAGCAGTTCGGGGGCCGGGGCCAACGTCCTGACTTTC CASSSSGAGANVLTF TRBJ2-6 TRBV9 NA NA
TGTGCCAGCAGTTACTCAGGGCAGACGACCGGGGAGCTGTTTTTT CASSYSGQTTGELFF TRBJ2-2 TRBV6-2/TRBV6-3 NA few
TGTGCCAGCAGCCAATTAACTAGCCACAATGAGCAGTTCTTC CASSQLTSHNEQFF TRBJ2-1 TRBV3-1 NA NA
TGTGCCAGCTCACCATCTATCTCCCTGGATACGCAGTATTTT CASSPSISLDTQYF TRBJ2-3 TRBV18 NA NA
TGTGCCAGCAGCAAAAGACAGGGTTATAATTCACCCCTCCACTTT CASSKRQGYNSPLHF TRBJ1-6 TRBV3-1 TRBD1 NA
TGCAGTGCTAGAGATGGGACTAGCATGACAGATACGCAGTATTTT CSARDGTSMTDTQYF TRBJ2-3 TRBV20-1 TRBD2 NA
TGTGCCAGCAGCCTGGTGGCGGCCTCCTACGAGCAGTACTTC CASSLVAASYEQYF TRBJ2-7 TRBV11-2 NA few
TGCAGCGTTGAAGATCTTCCTGACAGAGAGAACACTGAAGCTTTCTTT CSVEDLPDRENTEAFF TRBJ1-1 TRBV29-1 NA NA
TGTGCCAGCAGCTACCGGGAGGGAGGGTACGAGCAGTACTTC CASSYREGGYEQYF TRBJ2-7 TRBV7-9 TRBD2 NA
TGTGCCAGCAGCCAAAGCGGGAGCACAGATACGCAGTATTTT CASSQSGSTDTQYF TRBJ2-3 TRBV7-2 NA few
TGCGCCAGCAGCCAAGATCTGGAGTACACCGGGGAGCTGTTTTTT CASSQDLEYTGELFF TRBJ2-2 TRBV4-1 NA medium-sized
TGTGCCAGCAGCCGATCCAGGGGGCCTCAGCCCCAGCATTTT CASSRSRGPQPQHF TRBJ1-5 TRBV16 TRBD1 few
TGCGCCAGCAGCTTGTTATGGGGGACTACGAACACCGGGGAGCTGTTTTTT CASSLLWGTTNTGELFF TRBJ2-2 TRBV5-1 TRBD2 NA
TGTGCCAGCAGGGGGGGGGCCCTCAAAGAGACCCAGTACTTC CASRGGALKETQYF TRBJ2-5 TRBV7-2 NA NA
TGTGCCAGCGCCTTGCAGTACGAGCAGTACTTC CASALQYEQYF TRBJ2-7 TRBV12-3/TRBV12-4 NA few